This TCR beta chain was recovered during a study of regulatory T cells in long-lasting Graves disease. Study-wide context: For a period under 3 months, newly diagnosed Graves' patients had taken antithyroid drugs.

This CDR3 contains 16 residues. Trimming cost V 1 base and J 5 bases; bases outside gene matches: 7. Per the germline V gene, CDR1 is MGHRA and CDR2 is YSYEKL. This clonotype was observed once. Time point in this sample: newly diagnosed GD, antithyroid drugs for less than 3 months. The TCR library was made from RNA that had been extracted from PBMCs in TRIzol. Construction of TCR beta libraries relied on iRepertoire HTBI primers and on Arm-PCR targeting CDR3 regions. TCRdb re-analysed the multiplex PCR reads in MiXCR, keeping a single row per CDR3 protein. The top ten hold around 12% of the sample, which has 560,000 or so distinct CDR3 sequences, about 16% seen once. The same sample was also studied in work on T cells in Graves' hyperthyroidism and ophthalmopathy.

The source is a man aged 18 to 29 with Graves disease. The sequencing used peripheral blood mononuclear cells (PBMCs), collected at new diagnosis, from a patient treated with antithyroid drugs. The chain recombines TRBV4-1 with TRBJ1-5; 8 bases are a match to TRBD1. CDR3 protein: CASSQAIGQGYQPQHF. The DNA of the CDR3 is TGCGCCAGCAGCCAAGCGATAGGACAGGGCTATCAGCCCCAGCATTTT.